This paragraph reports one TCR beta chain. The target antigen is unknown. At one of its ends the junction is not consistent with the germline gene, which may arise from a read error. Three rounds of nested PCR, following a modified ARM-PCR protocol, produced the TCRbeta library. TCRdb reprocessed the multiplex PCR reads via MiXCR and lists one record per CDR3 protein. The repertoire includes approximately 62,000 distinct CDR3 sequences, around 61% of them detected once, and less than 35% sits in the top ten. This sample's RNA came from whole unsorted tissue. The normal lung tissue was taken more than 3 cm from the tumor edge. Between August and November 2014, newly diagnosed, chemotherapy-naive lung cancer patients underwent thoracic surgery in China. This sample is part of a study of tumor and adjacent non-tumor tissue in lung cancer. Study in general: Patients comprised about a dozen adenocarcinoma, a couple of squamous cell carcinoma and 1 small cell lung cancer.

Regarding the study as a whole: Compared with tumor, normal lung showed significantly lower TCR diversity.

The clonotype was recovered from a man in his 70s with non-small cell lung cancer. The material sequenced was distant non-tumor lung tissue.

CDR3 nucleotides: TGTGCCAGTATTAGGACTTCCTCCGGTGAGATCCAGTACTTC. Its translation: CASIRTSSGEIQYF. This chain joins TRBV6-1 and TRBJ2-5, with a weak D call TRBD2 (5 bases). CDR1 is MNHNS, CDR2 SASEGT, per germline. The CDR3 consists of 14 residues.